The 23 T cell receptor beta chains in this list originate from one sample, sequenced in a study of blood T cell repertoires in COVID-19. Sequencing was performed with immunoSEQ multiplex PCR; in TCRdb, only in-frame clones are kept and a portion is missing. The sample contains a few hundred thousand clones, roughly 90% of which appear only once. Specimen: peripheral blood. The receptors derive from a man aged 18 to 30 with COVID-19, enrolled during active disease.

The V call is TRBV5-4, the J call TRBJ1-6; D possibly corresponds to TRBD1 (6 bases). The CDR3 loop spans 12 amino acids. The V gene lost 5 bases and the J gene lost 11 bases, with 11 bases spanning the gap. Germline V gives CDR1 SGHNT, CDR2 YYREEE (reference sequence). CDR3 residues: CASRSGETPLHF. The CDR3 DNA follows: TGTGCCAGCAGGTCAGGGGAGACACCCCTCCACTTT.

The chain couples TRBV2 to TRBJ2-7; maybe TRBD1 (7 bases). In germline, CDR1 is SNHLY, CDR2 FYNNEI. The CDR3 has 15 amino acids. Between the trimmed V and J ends, which lost 7 bases and 2 bases, there was a span of 18 bases. The CDR3 region is CASIEGAAGPYEQYF. For the CDR3, the DNA is TGTGCCAGCATCGAGGGGGCAGCGGGCCCCTACGAGCAGTACTTC.

The rearrangement links TRBV6-6 to TRBJ1-6, with a possible D match to TRBD1 (5 bases). CDR1 and CDR2 (germline): MNHNY, SVGAGI (reference sequence). The CDR3 covers 15 residues. V was cut by 0 bases and J by 7 bases, with 10 bases left in between. The CDR3 DNA reads TGTGCCAGCAGTTACTCAGGGGTCACAAATTCACCCCTCCACTTT. This translates into CASSYSGVTNSPLHF.

In this sample, this clone turned up a few times. The rearrangement links TRBV7-8 to TRBJ1-1; no clear D. The CDR3 is 13 residues long. CDR1 and CDR2 (germline): SGHVS, FQNEAQ. The V end lost 5 bases, the J end lost 0 bases, and 7 bases lay between the germline ends. CDR3 nucleotides: TGTGCCAGCAGCGTCAGTTTGAACACTGAAGCTTTCTTT. Protein product: CASSVSLNTEAFF.

The chain couples TRBV7-9 to TRBJ2-3; 11 bases match TRBD2. Losses at the gene ends were 5 bases for V and 2 bases for J; bases not matched to a gene: 3. CDR1 and CDR2 (germline): SEHNR, FQNEAQ (reference sequence). The CDR3 totals 15 residues. CDR3 sequence (DNA): TGTGCCAGCAGCATGGGACTAGCGGCCACAGATACGCAGTATTTT. Translation gives CASSMGLAATDTQYF.

This chain links TRBV5-1 with TRBJ2-2, with 8 bases matching TRBD1. CDR3 length equals 16 residues. Germline V gene sequence: CDR1 SGHRS, CDR2 YFSETQ. With V trimmed by 6 bases and J by 1 base, 8 bases remained unmatched. CDR3 DNA sequence: TGCGCCAGCACTTTTTCAGGGGGCATGAACACCGGGGAGCTGTTTTTT. Translating it yields CASTFSGGMNTGELFF.

The chain couples TRBV7-8 to TRBJ2-7, with a possible D match to TRBD2 (5 bases). The CDR3 has 14 residues. CDR1 and CDR2 (germline): SGHVS, FQNEAQ. V was pared by 5 bases and J by 3 bases, with 14 bases between. The CDR3 loop is CASSREEGLYEQYF. DNA for the CDR3: TGTGCCAGCAGCCGAGAAGAGGGTCTCTACGAGCAGTACTTC.

The rearrangement links TRBV5-1 to TRBJ1-2; 7 nucleotides align to TRBD1. CDR3 size: 14 residues. The V and J ends lost 3 bases and 4 bases, in that order; junction bases with no gene match: 6. Germline lookup yields CDR1 SGHRS and CDR2 YFSETQ. CDR3 amino acids: CASSSGDSGYGYTF. In nucleotides, the CDR3 is TGCGCCAGCAGCTCCGGGGACAGTGGCTATGGCTACACCTTC.

The chain carries TRBV5-1 and TRBJ1-4; 7 bases agree with TRBD1. The ends lost 4 bases at V and 4 bases at J; junction bases unmatched: 7. The CDR3 has 15 residues. In germline, CDR1 is SGHRS, CDR2 YFSETQ. The CDR3 reads CASSPGTADNEKLFF. The CDR3 coding sequence is TGCGCCAGCAGCCCCGGGACAGCTGATAATGAAAAACTGTTTTTT. Filled out from reference TRBV5-1 and TRBJ1-4, the complete variable domain reads KAGVTQTPRYLIKTRGQQVTLSCSPISGHRSVSWYQQTPGQGLQFLFEYFSETQRNKGNFPGRFSGRQFSNSRSEMNVSTLELGDSALYLCASSPGTADNEKLFFGSGTQLSVL.

V usage is TRBV28 and J usage is TRBJ1-2; D is undetermined. Trimming took off 8 bases at V and 0 bases at J, with 16 bases between the two ends. Germline assignment: CDR1 MDHEN and CDR2 SYDVKM. The CDR3 is 15 amino acids. The CDR3 coding sequence is TGTGCCAGCCATATCTACAGCATCGCTAACTATGGCTACACCTTC. Its translation: CASHIYSIANYGYTF.

This clone was picked up one time. The V gene is TRBV7-9, the J gene TRBJ2-7, with D perhaps TRBD1 (7 bases). The germline V gene encodes CDR1 SEHNR and CDR2 FQNEAQ (reference sequence). This CDR3 has 17 residues. V lost 2 bases and J lost 5, with 22 bases in between. CDR3 amino acids: CASSLTGSWRGRDEQYF. In DNA, the CDR3 is TGTGCCAGCAGCTTAACGGGCTCGTGGAGGGGGCGCGACGAGCAGTACTTC.

V usage is TRBV2 and J usage is TRBJ2-2; D ambiguous. CDR3 size: 12 residues. Trimming stripped 6 bases from V and 4 bases from J, with 6 bases between. The V gene's germline CDR1 is SNHLY and CDR2 FYNNEI. The CDR3 DNA reads TGTGCCAGCAGACAGTTCACCGGGGAGCTGTTTTTT. It translates to CASRQFTGELFF.

V usage is TRBV2 and J usage is TRBJ1-3; possibly TRBD1 for D (6 bases). The ends were cut back, 6 bases at V and 4 bases at J, with 10 bases in the middle. The germline V gene has CDR1 SNHLY and CDR2 FYNNEI. The CDR3 loop spans 13 amino acids. In nucleotides, the CDR3 is TGTGCCAGCAGATCAGGGGACGGAAACACCATATATTTT. It codes for CASRSGDGNTIYF.

This clone was observed once. This chain connects TRBV24-1 to TRBJ2-3; D may be TRBD2 (6 bases). Trimming removed 5 bases at V and 3 bases at J, with 14 bases between. The CDR3 is made up of 15 amino acids. CDR1 and CDR2 from the germline V gene are KGHDR and SFDVKD. CDR3: CATSVWRAGTDTQYF. For the CDR3, the DNA is TGTGCCACCAGTGTGTGGAGGGCCGGAACAGATACGCAGTATTTT.

The rearrangement joins TRBV30 to TRBJ1-3; D gene unclear. The CDR3 is 11 residues long. Trimming stripped 4 bases from V and 3 bases from J, with 4 bases between. Germline lookup yields CDR1 GTSNPN and CDR2 SVGIG (reference sequence). CDR3 bases: TGTGCCTGGACAGGTGGAAACACCATATATTTT. This encodes CAWTGGNTIYF.

The rearrangement uses TRBV7-6 and TRBJ1-6; D may be TRBD1 (6 bases). Germline V CDR1 and CDR2: SGHVS, FNYEAQ. This CDR3 region has 15 residues. With 0 bases removed from V and 10 bases from J, the gap between germline ends came to 13 bases. Here the CDR3 reads CASSLAGGASSPLHF. In DNA form, the CDR3 reads TGTGCCAGCAGCTTAGCAGGGGGGGCGAGCTCACCCCTCCACTTT.

The CDR3 DNA follows: TGTGCCAGTAGTATCGCACAGGGAAACTATGGCTACACCTTC. It specifies CASSIAQGNYGYTF. This sequence joins TRBV19 and TRBJ1-2; tentative D call: TRBD1 (6 bases). Trimming left V 3 bases short and J 2 bases short, with 10 bases between. This CDR3 region has 14 residues. Germline assignment: CDR1 LNHDA and CDR2 SQIVND (reference sequence).

This clone has only a few counts. The chain is built from TRBV5-4 and TRBJ2-2, with 7 bases aligning to TRBD2. The CDR3 spans 15 residues. CDR1 is SGHNT, CDR2 YYREEE, per germline (reference sequence). V was pared by 4 bases and J by 4 bases, with 7 bases of the junction left unmatched. The CDR3 DNA is TGTGCCAGCAGCGCCGAACTAGCGAGCACCGGGGAGCTGTTTTTT. It is translated as CASSAELASTGELFF.

The V gene is TRBV7-3, the J gene TRBJ1-6; possibly TRBD1 for D (6 bases). This CDR3 has 15 residues. CDR1 is SGHTA, CDR2 FQGTGA, per germline. V dropped 2 bases and J dropped 10 bases, with 15 bases sitting between them. Here the CDR3 DNA reads TGTGCCAGCAGCTTATCCGCCAGGGGAATCTCACCCCTCCACTTT. This gives the protein CASSLSARGISPLHF.

The chain couples TRBV11-2 to TRBJ2-5, with D possibly matching TRBD1 (5 bases). The CDR3 runs to 15 residues. Germline V CDR1 and CDR2: SGHAT, FQNNGV. Trimming cost V 5 bases and J 7 bases, with 20 bases left between them. This CDR3 reads CASSLGAVLPWTQYF. DNA for the CDR3: TGTGCCAGCAGCCTAGGGGCCGTCCTACCGTGGACCCAGTACTTC.

The chain has TRBV25-1 and TRBJ1-1, with 9 bases identical to TRBD1. CDR1 is MGHDK and CDR2 is SYGVNS in the germline V gene. J gave up 1 base and V 4 bases, and 4 bases lay outside the gene matches. CDR3 length: 15 amino acids. CDR3 nucleotide sequence: TGTGCCAGCAGTGTCTCGGACAGGGGGAACACTGAAGCTTTCTTT. This sequence encodes CASSVSDRGNTEAFF.

The genes are TRBV18 and TRBJ1-5; 11 bases fit TRBD1. Germline V gene sequence: CDR1 KGHSH, CDR2 LQKENI. CDR3 size: 16 residues. J was trimmed by 1 base and V by 4 bases; bases with no gene match: 3. The CDR3 region is CASSLGQGASNQPQHF. The CDR3 DNA is TGTGCCAGCTCACTAGGACAGGGGGCGAGCAATCAGCCCCAGCATTTT.

This chain uses TRBV11-3 with TRBJ2-2; tentatively, D is TRBD2 (5 bases). V lost 6 bases to trimming and J lost 3 bases, with 11 bases between them. From germline, CDR1 is SGHNT and CDR2 YENEEA. This CDR3 has 14 residues. This CDR3 is CASRSGIYTGELFF. In DNA form, the CDR3 reads TGTGCCAGCAGATCGGGAATCTACACCGGGGAGCTGTTTTTT.